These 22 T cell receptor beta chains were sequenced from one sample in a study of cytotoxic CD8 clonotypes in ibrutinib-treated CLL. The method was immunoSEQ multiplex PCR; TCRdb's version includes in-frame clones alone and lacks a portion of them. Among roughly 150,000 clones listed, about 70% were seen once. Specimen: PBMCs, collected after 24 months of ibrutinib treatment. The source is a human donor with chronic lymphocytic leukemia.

The chain's CDR3 is CASRRGGTNTEAFF. Written as DNA, the CDR3 is TGTGCCAGCCGCCGGGGAGGGACGAACACTGAAGCTTTCTTT. The chain combines TRBV6-5 with TRBJ1-1, with a weak D call TRBD1 (5 bases). The V gene's germline CDR1 is MNHEY and CDR2 SVGAGI. Trimming took 8 bases from V and 1 from J, leaving 14 bases between them. The CDR3 is 14 amino acids.

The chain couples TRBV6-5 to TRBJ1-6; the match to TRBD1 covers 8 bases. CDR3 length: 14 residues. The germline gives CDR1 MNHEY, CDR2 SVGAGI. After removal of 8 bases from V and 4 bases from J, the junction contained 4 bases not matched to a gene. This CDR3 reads CASGRTGYNSPLHF. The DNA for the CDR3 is TGTGCCAGCGGTAGGACAGGGTATAATTCACCCCTCCACTTT.

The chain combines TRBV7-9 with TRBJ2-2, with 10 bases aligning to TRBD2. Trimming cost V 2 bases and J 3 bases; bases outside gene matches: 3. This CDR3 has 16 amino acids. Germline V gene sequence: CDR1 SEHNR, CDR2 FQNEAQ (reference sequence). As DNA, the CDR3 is TGTGCCAGCAGCTTACCTAGCGGGGGATACACCGGGGAGCTGTTTTTT. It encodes CASSLPSGGYTGELFF.

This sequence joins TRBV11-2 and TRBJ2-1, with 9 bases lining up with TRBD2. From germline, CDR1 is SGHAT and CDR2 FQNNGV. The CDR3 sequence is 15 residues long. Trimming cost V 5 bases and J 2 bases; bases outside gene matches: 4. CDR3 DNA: TGTGCCAGCAGCCAACTAGCGGGCGCCTACAATGAGCAGTTCTTC. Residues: CASSQLAGAYNEQFF.

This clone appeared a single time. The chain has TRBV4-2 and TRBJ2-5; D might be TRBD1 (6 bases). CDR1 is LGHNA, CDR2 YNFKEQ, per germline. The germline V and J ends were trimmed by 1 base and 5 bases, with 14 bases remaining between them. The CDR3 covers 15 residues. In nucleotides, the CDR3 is TGTGCCAGCAGCCAAGGGACAGAGGGTGAGGAGACCCAGTACTTC. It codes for CASSQGTEGEETQYF.

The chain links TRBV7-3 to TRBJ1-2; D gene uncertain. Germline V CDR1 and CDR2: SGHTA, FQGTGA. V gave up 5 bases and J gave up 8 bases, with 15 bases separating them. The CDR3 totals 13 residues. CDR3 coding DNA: TGTGCCAGCAGCCCAGGCCCGCTCGGCGGCTACACCTTC. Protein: CASSPGPLGGYTF.

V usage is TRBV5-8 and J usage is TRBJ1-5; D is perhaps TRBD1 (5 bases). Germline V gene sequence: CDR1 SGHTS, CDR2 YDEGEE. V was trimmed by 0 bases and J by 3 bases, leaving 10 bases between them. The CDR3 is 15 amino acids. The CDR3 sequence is CASSLGGANNQPQHF. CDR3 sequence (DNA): TGTGCCAGCAGCTTGGGAGGGGCCAACAATCAGCCCCAGCATTTT. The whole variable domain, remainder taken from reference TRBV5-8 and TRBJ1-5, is EAGVTQSPTHLIKTRGQQATLRCSPISGHTSVYWYQQALGLGLQFLLWYDEGEERNRGNFPPRFSGRQFPNYSSELNVNALELEDSALYLCASSLGGANNQPQHFGDGTRLSIL.

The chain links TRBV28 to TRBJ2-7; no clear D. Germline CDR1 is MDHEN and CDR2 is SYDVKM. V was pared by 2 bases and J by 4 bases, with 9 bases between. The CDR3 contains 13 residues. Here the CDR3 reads CASSLGSEYEQYF. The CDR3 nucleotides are TGTGCCAGCAGTTTAGGGTCCGAATACGAGCAGTACTTC.

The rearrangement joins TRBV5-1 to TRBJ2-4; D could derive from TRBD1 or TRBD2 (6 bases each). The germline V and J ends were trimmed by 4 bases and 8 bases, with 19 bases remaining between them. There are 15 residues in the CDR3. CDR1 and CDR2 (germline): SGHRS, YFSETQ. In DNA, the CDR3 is TGCGCCAGCAGCCAGCGGACGGGGGCCACCCACATTCAGTACTTC. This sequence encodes CASSQRTGATHIQYF. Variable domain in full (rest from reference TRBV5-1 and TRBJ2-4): KAGVTQTPRYLIKTRGQQVTLSCSPISGHRSVSWYQQTPGQGLQFLFEYFSETQRNKGNFPGRFSGRQFSNSRSEMNVSTLELGDSALYLCASSQRTGATHIQYFGAGTRLSVL.

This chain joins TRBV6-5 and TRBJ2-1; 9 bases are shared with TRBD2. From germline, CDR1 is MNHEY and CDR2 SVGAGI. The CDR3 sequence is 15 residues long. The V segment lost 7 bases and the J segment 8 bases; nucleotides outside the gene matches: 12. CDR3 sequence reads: CASTLGGGAVDEQFF. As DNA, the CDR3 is TGTGCCAGCACTTTGGGCGGGGGGGCTGTAGATGAGCAGTTCTTC.

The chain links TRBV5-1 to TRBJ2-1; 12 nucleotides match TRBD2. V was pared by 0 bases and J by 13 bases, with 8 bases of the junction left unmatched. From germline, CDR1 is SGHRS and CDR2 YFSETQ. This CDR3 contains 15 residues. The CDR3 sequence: CASSLAASGGDFQFF. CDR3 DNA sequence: TGCGCCAGCAGCTTGGCGGCTAGCGGGGGGGATTTTCAGTTCTTC.

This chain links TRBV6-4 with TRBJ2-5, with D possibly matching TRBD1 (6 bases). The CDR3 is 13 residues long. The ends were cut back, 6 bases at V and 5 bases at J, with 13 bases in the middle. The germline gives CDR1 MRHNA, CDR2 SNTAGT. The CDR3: CASRTGTRETQYF. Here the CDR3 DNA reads TGTGCCAGCAGAACCGGGACAAGGGAGACCCAGTACTTC.

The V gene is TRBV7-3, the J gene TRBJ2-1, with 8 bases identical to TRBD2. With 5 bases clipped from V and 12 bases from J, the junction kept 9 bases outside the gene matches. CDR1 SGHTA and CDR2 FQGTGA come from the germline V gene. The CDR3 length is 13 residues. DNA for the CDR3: TGTGCCAGCAGCGACCCGGGAGGGCCGGTGCAGTTCTTC. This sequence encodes CASSDPGGPVQFF.

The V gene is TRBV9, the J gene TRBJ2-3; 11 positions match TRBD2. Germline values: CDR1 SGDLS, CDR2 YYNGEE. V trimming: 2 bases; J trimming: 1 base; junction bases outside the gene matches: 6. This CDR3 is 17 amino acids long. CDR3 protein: CASSVLAGGSGTDTQYF. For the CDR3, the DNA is TGTGCCAGCAGCGTTCTAGCGGGAGGTTCTGGCACAGATACGCAGTATTTT. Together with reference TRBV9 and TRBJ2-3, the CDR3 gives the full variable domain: DSGVTQTPKHLITATGQRVTLRCSPRSGDLSVYWYQQSLDQGLQFLIQYYNGEERAKGNILERFSAQQFPDLHSELNLSSLELGDSALYFCASSVLAGGSGTDTQYFGPGTRLTVL.

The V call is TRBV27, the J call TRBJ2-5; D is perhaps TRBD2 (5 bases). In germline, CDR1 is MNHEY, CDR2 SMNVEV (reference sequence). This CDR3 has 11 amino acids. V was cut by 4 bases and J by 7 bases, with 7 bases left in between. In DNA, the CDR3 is TGTGCCAGCAGTTGGGCGGGGACCCAGTACTTC. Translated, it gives CASSWAGTQYF.

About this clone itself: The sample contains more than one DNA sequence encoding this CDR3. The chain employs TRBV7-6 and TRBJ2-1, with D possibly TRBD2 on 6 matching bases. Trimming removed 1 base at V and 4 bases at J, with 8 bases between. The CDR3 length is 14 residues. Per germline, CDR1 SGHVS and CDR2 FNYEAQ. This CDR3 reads CASSLVEGYNEQFF. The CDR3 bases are TGTGCCAGCAGCTTAGTGGAGGGATACAATGAGCAGTTCTTC.

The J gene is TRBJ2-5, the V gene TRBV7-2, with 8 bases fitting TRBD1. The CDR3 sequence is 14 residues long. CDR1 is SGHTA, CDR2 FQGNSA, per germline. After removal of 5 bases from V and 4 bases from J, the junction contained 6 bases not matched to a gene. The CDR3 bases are TGTGCCAGCAGCCCCGGACAGGGTGGAGAGACCCAGTACTTC. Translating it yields CASSPGQGGETQYF.

This chain's CDR3 is CASSLRTGEDTQYF. DNA for the CDR3: TGTGCCAGCAGCTTGCGGACAGGGGAGGATACGCAGTATTTT. J is TRBJ2-3 and V is TRBV5-4; TRBD1 matches at 9 bases. Germline lookup yields CDR1 SGHNT and CDR2 YYREEE (reference sequence). V trimming: 1 base; J trimming: 6 bases; junction bases outside the gene matches: 3. This CDR3 spans 14 amino acids.

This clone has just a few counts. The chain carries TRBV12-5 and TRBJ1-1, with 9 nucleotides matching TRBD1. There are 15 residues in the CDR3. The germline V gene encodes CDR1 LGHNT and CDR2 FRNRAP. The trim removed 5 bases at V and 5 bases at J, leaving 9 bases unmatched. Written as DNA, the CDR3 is TGTGCTAGTGGTCGTCCCGGGACAGGGTGGACTGAAGCTTTCTTT. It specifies CASGRPGTGWTEAFF.

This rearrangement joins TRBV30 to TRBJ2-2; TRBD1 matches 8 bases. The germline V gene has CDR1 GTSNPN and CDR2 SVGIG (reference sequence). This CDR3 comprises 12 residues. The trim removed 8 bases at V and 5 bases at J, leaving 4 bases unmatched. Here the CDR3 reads CARTGGTGELFF. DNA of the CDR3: TGTGCCCGCACAGGGGGTACCGGGGAGCTGTTTTTT. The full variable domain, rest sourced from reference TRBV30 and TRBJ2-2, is SQTIHQWPATLVQPVGSPLSLECTVEGTSNPNLYWYRQAAGRGLQLLFYSVGIGQISSEVPQNLSASRPQDRQFILSSKKLLLSDSGFYLCARTGGTGELFFGEGSRLTVL.

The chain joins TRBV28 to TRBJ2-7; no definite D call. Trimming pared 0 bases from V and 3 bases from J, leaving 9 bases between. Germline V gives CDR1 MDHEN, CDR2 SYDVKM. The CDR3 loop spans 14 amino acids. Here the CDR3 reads CASSLWQADYEQYF. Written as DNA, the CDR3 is TGTGCCAGCAGTTTATGGCAGGCCGACTACGAGCAGTACTTC.

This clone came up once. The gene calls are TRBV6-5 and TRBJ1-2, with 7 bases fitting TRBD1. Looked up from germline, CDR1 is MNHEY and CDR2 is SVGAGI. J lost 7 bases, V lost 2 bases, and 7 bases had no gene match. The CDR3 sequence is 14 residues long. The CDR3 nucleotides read TGTGCCAGCAGTTACCCAGAGGGGGCCGGTGGCTACACCTTC. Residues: CASSYPEGAGGYTF.